The 27 T cell receptor beta chains below were found in one sample sequenced in a study of blood T cell repertoires in COVID-19. Profiled with immunoSEQ multiplex PCR; TCRdb holds only in-frame clones, not every one. Here the sample spans around 190,000 clones, about four fifths being singletons. The specimen sequenced was peripheral blood. The receptors shown here come from a middle-aged woman with COVID-19, enrolled during active disease.

The V and J genes are TRBV28 and TRBJ2-1; weak D call: TRBD2 (6 bases). CDR3 length: 15 residues. Germline values: CDR1 MDHEN, CDR2 SYDVKM. Trimming removed 6 bases from V and 7 bases from J, with 19 bases in between. CDR3 coding DNA: TGTGCCAGCAGCATCCCCGCAGGGAGGCCTAATGAGCAGTTCTTC. Translating gives CASSIPAGRPNEQFF.

The chain is built from TRBV2 and TRBJ2-7; 9 nucleotides agree with TRBD2. The CDR3 covers 15 residues. V trimming: 4 bases; J trimming: 6 bases; junction bases outside the gene matches: 10. CDR1 SNHLY and CDR2 FYNNEI come from the germline V gene. This CDR3 reads CASSGSGGRALEQYF. CDR3 DNA: TGTGCCAGCAGTGGGTCCGGCGGGAGGGCCCTCGAGCAGTACTTC. The full variable domain, completed using reference TRBV2 and TRBJ2-7, is EPEVTQTPSHQVTQMGQEVILRCVPISNHLYFYWYRQILGQKVEFLVSFYNNEISEKSEIFDDQFSVERPDGSNFTLKIRSTKLEDSAMYFCASSGSGGRALEQYFGPGTRLTVT.

This clone was recorded only once. The chain is built from TRBV25-1 and TRBJ1-4; D ambiguous. Germline CDR1 and CDR2: MGHDK and SYGVNS. V lost 5 bases and J lost 2, with 15 bases in between. The CDR3 length is 16 residues. The CDR3 protein is CASSPLGGRTNEKLFF. DNA for the CDR3: TGTGCCAGCAGTCCCCTCGGAGGGAGGACTAATGAAAAACTGTTTTTT.

This chain connects TRBV30 to TRBJ1-4, with D perhaps matching TRBD1 (5 bases). The CDR3 is made up of 14 amino acids. The germline CDR1 and CDR2 sequences are GTSNPN and SVGIG (reference sequence). Trimming cost V 2 bases and J 5 bases, with 12 bases left between them. The DNA of the CDR3 is TGTGCCTGGAGTATCTTGGGACTAAATGAAAAACTGTTTTTT. It specifies CAWSILGLNEKLFF.

The chain recombines TRBV28 with TRBJ2-4; perhaps TRBD2 as D (5 bases). The CDR3 is 15 residues long. The germline gives CDR1 MDHEN, CDR2 SYDVKM. V was trimmed by 3 bases and J by 6 bases, leaving 15 bases between them. CDR3 sequence (DNA): TGTGCCAGCAGTTTGGCCGGTACGGCGGGAAACATTCAGTACTTC. Its protein product is CASSLAGTAGNIQYF.

The CDR3 DNA follows: TGTGCCAGCAGTCCCGCAGAGAACACTGAAGCTTTCTTT. It translates to CASSPAENTEAFF. The gene calls are TRBV21-1 and TRBJ1-1; the table's D call of TRBD1 was not tested on the DNA. TRBV21-1 is assigned pseudogene status. The CDR3 is 13 amino acids.

The chain has TRBV19 and TRBJ2-1, with TRBD2 identical over 13 bases. CDR1 LNHDA and CDR2 SQIVND come from the germline V gene (reference sequence). The CDR3 spans 14 residues. The ends lost 7 bases at V and 12 bases at J; junction bases unmatched: 9. The CDR3 nucleotides read TGTGCCAGTAATGGTTGGACTAGCGGGAGATCGCAGTTCTTC. This gives the protein CASNGWTSGRSQFF.

V gene TRBV10-3 combines with J gene TRBJ2-1, with no clear D. CDR1 ENHRY and CDR2 SYGVKD come from the germline V gene. V lost 4 bases to trimming and J lost 6 bases, with 7 bases between them. This CDR3 is 12 amino acids long. The CDR3 here is CAISATGNEQFF. In DNA, the CDR3 is TGTGCCATCAGTGCCACGGGCAATGAGCAGTTCTTC.

This clone was seen only once. The J gene is TRBJ1-4, the V gene TRBV6-1; tentative D call: TRBD1 (6 bases). Looked up from germline, CDR1 is MNHNS and CDR2 is SASEGT. Trimming stripped 10 bases from V and 3 bases from J, with 12 bases between. This CDR3 contains 13 residues. CDR3 DNA: TGTGCCACCAGGGGAGGATCTAATGAAAAACTGTTTTTT. Its translation: CATRGGSNEKLFF.

Only one count was recorded for this clone. The rearrangement joins TRBV30 to TRBJ1-2; D not certain. The germline V gene encodes CDR1 GTSNPN and CDR2 SVGIG (reference sequence). Trimming shortened V by 0 bases and J by 7 bases, and 18 bases separated the two germline ends. This CDR3 has 15 amino acids. The chain's CDR3 is CAWSVPDREQRGYTF. CDR3 coding DNA: TGTGCCTGGAGTGTACCTGATAGGGAGCAGCGTGGCTACACCTTC.

This sequence joins TRBV7-6 and TRBJ2-2; the match to TRBD2 covers 10 bases. The CDR3 is made up of 15 amino acids. Trimming cost V 4 bases and J 6 bases; bases outside gene matches: 5. Germline-derived CDR1 and CDR2 are SGHVS and FNYEAQ. The CDR3 region has the DNA TGTGCCAGCAGCTCACTAGCGGGGAGCCCCGGGGAGCTGTTTTTT. Translating it yields CASSSLAGSPGELFF.

J is TRBJ1-6 and V is TRBV19, with D possibly being TRBD1 (5 bases). The CDR3 consists of 17 residues. V lost 5 bases and J lost 9, with 23 bases in between. CDR1 LNHDA and CDR2 SQIVND come from the germline V gene (reference sequence). The CDR3 DNA reads TGTGCCAGTAGTCCCTTTTCCGGGGGGACTTTTGTTTCACCCCTCCACTTT. It codes for CASSPFSGGTFVSPLHF. Looking up the rest from reference TRBV19 and TRBJ1-6 gives the full variable domain: DGGITQSPKYLFRKEGQNVTLSCEQNLNHDAMYWYRQDPGQGLRLIYYSQIVNDFQKGDIAEGYSVSREKKESFPLTVTSAQKNPTAFYLCASSPFSGGTFVSPLHFGNGTRLTVT.

V and J are TRBV7-3 and TRBJ2-1, with TRBD2 matching over 16 bases. The germline CDR1 and CDR2 sequences are SGHTA and FQGTGA. The CDR3 totals 19 residues. V dropped 5 bases and J dropped 2; count of bases not matched to a gene: 9. CDR3 coding DNA: TGTGCCAGCAGCCAGGGACTAGCGGGGGGGAGTTGGGCCTACAATGAGCAGTTCTTC. As protein: CASSQGLAGGSWAYNEQFF. The full variable domain, in which reference TRBV7-3 and TRBJ2-1 provide the parts outside the CDR3, is GAGVSQTPSNKVTEKGKYVELRCDPISGHTALYWYRQSLGQGPEFLIYFQGTGAADDSGLPNDRFFAVRPEGSVSTLKIQRTERGDSAVYLCASSQGLAGGSWAYNEQFFGPGTRLTVL.

The chain carries TRBV4-2 and TRBJ2-2; TRBD1 might be the D (5 bases). Looked up from germline, CDR1 is LGHNA and CDR2 is YNFKEQ. This CDR3 is 15 amino acids long. V was pared by 1 base and J by 1 base, with 7 bases between. The CDR3 is CASSQATGNTGELFF. In nucleotides, the CDR3 is TGTGCCAGCAGCCAAGCCACAGGGAACACCGGGGAGCTGTTTTTT.

V and J are TRBV20-1 and TRBJ2-4; D is perhaps TRBD1 (6 bases). V was cut by 6 bases and J by 9 bases, with 12 bases left in between. The CDR3 is 11 residues long. From germline, CDR1 is DFQATT and CDR2 SNEGSKA (reference sequence). The CDR3 loop is CSAPRGGIQYF. As DNA, the CDR3 is TGCAGTGCCCCCAGGGGTGGCATTCAGTACTTC.

The chain is built from TRBV7-9 and TRBJ2-1; 13 bases fit TRBD2. After removal of 4 bases from V and 0 bases from J, the junction contained 6 bases not matched to a gene. The CDR3 sequence is 18 residues long. CDR1 is SEHNR and CDR2 is FQNEAQ in the germline V gene (reference sequence). The CDR3, as DNA: TGTGCCAGCAGCTCGACAAGGACTAGCGGGGGCTCCTACAATGAGCAGTTCTTC. Protein: CASSSTRTSGGSYNEQFF.

This sequence joins TRBV19 and TRBJ2-7, with TRBD1 as a possible D gene (6 bases). V was shortened by 10 bases and J by 2 bases, with 18 bases between the two germline ends. CDR3 size: 14 residues. CDR1 and CDR2 from the germline V gene are LNHDA and SQIVND (reference sequence). CDR3 DNA sequence: TGTGCCACCATGCGTCCAGGGGTTACCTACGAGCAGTACTTC. This encodes CATMRPGVTYEQYF.

This clone came up once. This chain joins TRBV5-1 and TRBJ2-3; TRBD1 matches at 9 bases. The V gene's germline CDR1 is SGHRS and CDR2 YFSETQ. CDR3 size: 15 residues. Losses at the gene ends were 4 bases for V and 2 bases for J; bases not matched to a gene: 5. CDR3 protein: CASSAGTGTTDTQYF. The CDR3, as DNA: TGCGCCAGCAGCGCCGGGACAGGGACCACAGATACGCAGTATTTT.

The CDR3 loop reads CASSPGAVAKNIQYF. The CDR3 nucleotides are TGTGCCAGCAGCCCTGGGGCAGTAGCCAAAAACATTCAGTACTTC. The chain links TRBV7-9 to TRBJ2-4; D perhaps matches TRBD1 (5 bases). CDR3 size: 15 residues. Germline assignment: CDR1 SEHNR and CDR2 FQNEAQ (reference sequence). Trimming removed 5 bases at V and 0 bases at J, with 11 bases between.

The rearrangement uses TRBV10-2 and TRBJ2-2, with 10 bases that match TRBD2. The CDR3 has 17 residues. J lost 0 bases, V lost 5 bases, and 6 bases had no gene match. Germline CDR1 reads WSHSY; CDR2 reads SAAADI. CDR3 in amino acids: CASSPPGLASNTGELFF. Written as DNA, the CDR3 is TGCGCCAGCAGTCCTCCGGGACTAGCGTCGAACACCGGGGAGCTGTTTTTT.

This chain links TRBV11-1 with TRBJ1-1, with 7 positions matching TRBD1. The CDR3 contains 14 residues. Per germline, CDR1 SGHAT and CDR2 FQDESV (reference sequence). The V and J ends lost 6 bases and 0 bases, in that order; junction bases with no gene match: 4. The CDR3 sequence: CASSFTGVNTEAFF. CDR3 in DNA: TGTGCCAGCAGTTTCACAGGGGTGAACACTGAAGCTTTCTTT.

The chain carries TRBV5-1 and TRBJ1-4; D is uncertain. CDR1 is SGHRS, CDR2 YFSETQ, per germline. V shed 6 bases and J shed 2 bases, with 14 bases lying between them. CDR3 length: 15 residues. The CDR3 region is CASTSSQFTNEKLFF. The CDR3 region has the DNA TGCGCCAGCACCTCCTCACAGTTCACTAATGAAAAACTGTTTTTT.

The chain recombines TRBV29-1 with TRBJ1-1, with TRBD1 identical over 11 bases. Germline-derived CDR1 and CDR2 are SQVTM and ANQGSEA. The V gene end was trimmed by 3 bases and the J gene end by 11 bases; junction bases not matched to a gene: 8. There are 13 residues in the CDR3. This CDR3 reads CSVEDRGRFGAFF. The CDR3 DNA sequence: TGCAGCGTTGAGGACAGGGGGCGGTTTGGGGCTTTCTTT. Full variable domain (outside the CDR3, taken from reference TRBV29-1 and TRBJ1-1): SAVISQKPSRDICQRGTSLTIQCQVDSQVTMMFWYRQQPGQSLTLIATANQGSEATYESGFVIDKFPISRPNLTFSTLTVSNMSPEDSSIYLCSVEDRGRFGAFFGQGTRLTVV.

The gene calls are TRBV5-1 and TRBJ2-5, with D unresolved. Germline assignment: CDR1 SGHRS and CDR2 YFSETQ. Trimming took 6 bases from V and 5 from J, leaving 20 bases between them. This CDR3 spans 15 amino acids. The CDR3 loop reads CASTDSKSTRETQYF. In DNA, the CDR3 is TGCGCCAGCACCGACTCCAAATCGACTCGGGAGACCCAGTACTTC.

This clone was seen just once. The chain employs TRBV5-1 and TRBJ1-2, with 10 bases that match TRBD1. There are 15 residues in the CDR3. V lost 4 bases to trimming and J lost 4 bases; unmatched junction nucleotides: 7. Germline values: CDR1 SGHRS, CDR2 YFSETQ. CDR3 region: CASSPGQGSLYGYTF. CDR3 in DNA: TGCGCCAGCAGCCCGGGACAGGGGTCTCTCTATGGCTACACCTTC. Using reference TRBV5-1 and TRBJ1-2 for the parts outside the CDR3, the full variable domain is KAGVTQTPRYLIKTRGQQVTLSCSPISGHRSVSWYQQTPGQGLQFLFEYFSETQRNKGNFPGRFSGRQFSNSRSEMNVSTLELGDSALYLCASSPGQGSLYGYTFGSGTRLTVV.

The gene calls are TRBV24-1 and TRBJ2-1, with a possible D match to TRBD1 (6 bases). Germline V gene lookup returns CDR1 KGHDR and CDR2 SFDVKD. The CDR3 has 16 residues. V shed 4 bases and J shed 4 bases, with 16 bases lying between them. CDR3 sequence: CATSDSTGNWYNEQFF. The CDR3 DNA reads TGTGCCACCAGTGACTCAACAGGGAACTGGTACAATGAGCAGTTCTTC.

The V and J genes are TRBV11-1 and TRBJ2-3; 8 bases are a match to TRBD2. Per the germline V gene, CDR1 is SGHAT and CDR2 is FQDESV (reference sequence). V dropped 7 bases and J dropped 4; count of bases not matched to a gene: 7. The CDR3 covers 14 residues. The CDR3 DNA sequence: TGTGCCAGCACCATTGGACTAGCTGCAGATACGCAGTATTTT. It encodes CASTIGLAADTQYF.